These 10 T cell receptor beta chains came from one sample sequenced in a study of blood T cell repertoires in COVID-19 (dated by TCRdb to 2018 to 2021). The library relied on the immunoSEQ multiplex PCR assay. Imported from immuneACCESS, the table was reduced by TCRdb to in-frame sequences with V and J called. These copies leave out some clones; in studies compared against another copy, an unresolved V gene accounts for under half, and the cause of the remainder is not known. The sample includes about 40,000 clones, with over 75% observed a single time. Approximately 2% of the sample is held by the ten biggest clonotypes. The sequenced material came from peripheral blood. Receptors were obtained from a human donor in a cohort sampled during active COVID-19.

This clone was picked up one time. The rearrangement joins TRBV4-2 to TRBJ2-3, with 8 bases matching TRBD2. V shed 3 bases and J 0 bases; nucleotides not matched to a gene: 5. CDR1 is LGHNA, CDR2 YNFKEQ, per germline. The CDR3 is 16 amino acids. In DNA form, the CDR3 reads TGTGCCAGCAGCCATTACGGGGGGGTTAGCACAGATACGCAGTATTTT. This encodes CASSHYGGVSTDTQYF.

The gene calls are TRBV19 and TRBJ2-7, with D perhaps TRBD1 (7 bases). Per the germline V gene, CDR1 is LNHDA and CDR2 is SQIVND (reference sequence). This CDR3 has 14 residues. Deletions cut 5 bases from V and 3 bases from J, with 14 bases between. Here the CDR3 DNA reads TGTGCCAGTAGTTCAGGGGGGATAATCTACGAGCAGTACTTC. Amino acid sequence: CASSSGGIIYEQYF.

V gene TRBV5-1 combines with J gene TRBJ2-3; tentative D call: TRBD1 (5 bases). The CDR3 extends over 16 amino acids. Looked up from germline, CDR1 is SGHRS and CDR2 is YFSETQ. Trimming left V 0 bases short and J 2 bases short, with 13 bases between. In DNA, the CDR3 is TGCGCCAGCAGCTTGGTGCAGGGCACTGACACAGATACGCAGTATTTT. This sequence encodes CASSLVQGTDTDTQYF.

The chain joins TRBV3-1 (or the pseudogene TRBV3-2) to TRBJ2-1; 11 bases are a match to TRBD1. CDR3 length: 18 amino acids. The V gene's germline CDR1 is LGHDT and CDR2 YNNKEL (reference sequence). V trimming: 1 base; J trimming: 9 bases; junction bases outside the gene matches: 14. The CDR3 spells CASSQAMGRDRGYGEQFF. CDR3 in DNA: TGTGCCAGCAGCCAAGCCATGGGCCGGGACAGGGGGTACGGTGAGCAGTTCTTC.

The rearrangement links TRBV30 to TRBJ2-2; D is unclear. The germline V gene encodes CDR1 GTSNPN and CDR2 SVGIG (reference sequence). This CDR3 is 13 amino acids long. Trimming took off 1 base at V and 5 bases at J, with 8 bases between the two ends. CDR3 sequence reads: CAWSGTRTGELFF. In DNA form, the CDR3 reads TGTGCCTGGAGTGGAACCAGGACCGGGGAGCTGTTTTTT.

The chain joins TRBV10-1 to TRBJ2-4; TRBD1 is a possible D gene (6 bases). The CDR3 has 15 amino acids. Germline V gene sequence: CDR1 WNHNN, CDR2 SYGVQD (reference sequence). Trimming cost V 2 bases and J 4 bases, with 12 bases left between them. The CDR3 here is CASSEPGDLKNIQYF. CDR3 nucleotide sequence: TGCGCCAGCAGTGAGCCAGGGGACCTTAAAAACATTCAGTACTTC.

The chain links TRBV3-1 (or the pseudogene TRBV3-2) to TRBJ2-4; 13 bases are a match to TRBD2. Germline CDR1 is LGHDT and CDR2 is YNNKEL (reference sequence). The J segment lost 4 bases and the V segment lost 5 bases, leaving 5 bases of the junction unmatched. CDR3 length: 16 amino acids. CDR3 amino acids: CASSVRLAGGKNIQYF. For the CDR3, the DNA is TGTGCCAGCAGCGTACGACTAGCGGGGGGAAAAAACATTCAGTACTTC.

This chain connects TRBV28 to TRBJ2-7, with TRBD2 as a possible D gene (6 bases). This CDR3 has 14 residues. V shed 5 bases and J shed 4 bases, with 15 bases lying between them. Germline V CDR1 and CDR2: MDHEN, SYDVKM. The CDR3 DNA reads TGTGCCAGCAGTCGGGCCAGCGGGCCTTACGAGCAGTACTTC. Its protein product is CASSRASGPYEQYF.

The chain is built from TRBV7-6 and TRBJ2-3; TRBD2 aligns across 9 bases. Per germline, CDR1 SGHVS and CDR2 FNYEAQ. This CDR3 has 15 residues. After removal of 3 bases from V and 2 bases from J, the junction contained 3 bases not matched to a gene. The CDR3 nucleotides read TGTGCCAGCAGCTTCGAGCGGGGGGTCACAGATACGCAGTATTTT. It encodes CASSFERGVTDTQYF. Filled out from reference TRBV7-6 and TRBJ2-3, the complete variable domain reads GAGVSQSPRYKVTKRGQDVALRCDPISGHVSLYWYRQALGQGPEFLTYFNYEAQQDKSGLPNDRFSAERPEGSISTLTIQRTEQRDSAMYRCASSFERGVTDTQYFGPGTRLTVL.

V gene TRBV4-2 combines with J gene TRBJ2-7, with TRBD2 as a possible D gene (6 bases). Per the germline V gene, CDR1 is LGHNA and CDR2 is YNFKEQ. This CDR3 has 17 residues. Trimming stripped 2 bases from V and 1 base from J, with 18 bases between. This CDR3 is CASSQSSGAGFSYEQYF. The DNA for the CDR3 is TGTGCCAGCAGCCAATCCTCGGGTGCGGGATTTTCCTACGAGCAGTACTTC.